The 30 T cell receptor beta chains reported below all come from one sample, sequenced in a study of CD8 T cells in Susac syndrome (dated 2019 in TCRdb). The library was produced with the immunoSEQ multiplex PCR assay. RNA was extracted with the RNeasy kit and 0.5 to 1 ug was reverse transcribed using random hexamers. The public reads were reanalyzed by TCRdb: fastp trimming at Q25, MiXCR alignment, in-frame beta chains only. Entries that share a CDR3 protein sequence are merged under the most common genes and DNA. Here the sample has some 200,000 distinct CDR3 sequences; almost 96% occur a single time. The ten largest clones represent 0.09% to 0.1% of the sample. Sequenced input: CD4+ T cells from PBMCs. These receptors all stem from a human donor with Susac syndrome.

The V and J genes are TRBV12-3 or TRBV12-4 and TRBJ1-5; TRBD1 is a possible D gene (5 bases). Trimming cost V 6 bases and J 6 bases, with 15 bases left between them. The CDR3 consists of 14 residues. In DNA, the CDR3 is TGTGCCAGCAGCCCCTCCGGGGGGACTCAGCCCCAGCATTTT. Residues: CASSPSGGTQPQHF.

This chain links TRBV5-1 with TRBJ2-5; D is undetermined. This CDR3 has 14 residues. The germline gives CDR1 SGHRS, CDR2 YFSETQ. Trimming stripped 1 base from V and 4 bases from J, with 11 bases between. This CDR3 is CASSLRVRSETQYF. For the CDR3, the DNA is TGCGCCAGCAGCTTGAGGGTTCGTTCAGAGACCCAGTACTTC. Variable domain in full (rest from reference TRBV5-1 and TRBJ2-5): KAGVTQTPRYLIKTRGQQVTLSCSPISGHRSVSWYQQTPGQGLQFLFEYFSETQRNKGNFPGRFSGRQFSNSRSEMNVSTLELGDSALYLCASSLRVRSETQYFGPGTRLLVL.

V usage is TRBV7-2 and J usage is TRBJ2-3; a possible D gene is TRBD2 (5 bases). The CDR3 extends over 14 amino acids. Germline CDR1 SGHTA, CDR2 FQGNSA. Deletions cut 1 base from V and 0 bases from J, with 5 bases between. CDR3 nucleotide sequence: TGTGCCAGCAGCTTAGGGACTAGCACAGATACGCAGTATTTT. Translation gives CASSLGTSTDTQYF. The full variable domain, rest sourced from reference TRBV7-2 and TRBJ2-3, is GAGVSQSPSNKVTEKGKDVELRCDPISGHTALYWYRQSLGQGLEFLIYFQGNSAPDKSGLPSDRFSAERTGGSVSTLTIQRTQQEDSAVYLCASSLGTSTDTQYFGPGTRLTVL.

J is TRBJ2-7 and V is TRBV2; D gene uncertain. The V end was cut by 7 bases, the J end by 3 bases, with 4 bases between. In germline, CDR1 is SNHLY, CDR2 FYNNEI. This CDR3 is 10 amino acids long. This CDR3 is CASKDYEQYF. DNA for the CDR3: TGTGCCAGCAAGGACTACGAGCAGTACTTC.

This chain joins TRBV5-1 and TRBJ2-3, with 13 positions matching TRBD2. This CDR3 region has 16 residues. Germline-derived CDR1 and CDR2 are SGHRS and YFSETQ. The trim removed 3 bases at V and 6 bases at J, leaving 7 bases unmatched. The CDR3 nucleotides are TGCGCCAGCAGCTCGGGACTAGCGGGGATAGGGGATACGCAGTATTTT. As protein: CASSSGLAGIGDTQYF.

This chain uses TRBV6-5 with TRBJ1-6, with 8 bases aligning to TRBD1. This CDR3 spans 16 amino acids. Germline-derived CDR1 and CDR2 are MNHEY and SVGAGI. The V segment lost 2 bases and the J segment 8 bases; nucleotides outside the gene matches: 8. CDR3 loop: CASSYTLGTGHSPLHF. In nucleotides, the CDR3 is TGTGCCAGCAGTTACACTCTCGGGACAGGTCATTCACCCCTCCACTTT.

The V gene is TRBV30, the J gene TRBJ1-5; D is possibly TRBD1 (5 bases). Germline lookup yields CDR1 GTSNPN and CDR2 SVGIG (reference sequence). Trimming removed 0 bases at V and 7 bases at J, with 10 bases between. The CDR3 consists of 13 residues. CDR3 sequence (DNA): TGTGCCTGGAGTGTGGGGGGGGGACAGCCCCAGCATTTT. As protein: CAWSVGGGQPQHF.

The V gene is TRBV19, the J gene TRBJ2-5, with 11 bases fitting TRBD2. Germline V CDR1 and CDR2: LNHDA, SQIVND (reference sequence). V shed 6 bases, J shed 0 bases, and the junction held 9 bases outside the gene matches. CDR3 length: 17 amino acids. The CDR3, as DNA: TGTGCCAGTAGGAGACTAGCGGGGACCTCGTACCAAGAGACCCAGTACTTC. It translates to CASRRLAGTSYQETQYF.

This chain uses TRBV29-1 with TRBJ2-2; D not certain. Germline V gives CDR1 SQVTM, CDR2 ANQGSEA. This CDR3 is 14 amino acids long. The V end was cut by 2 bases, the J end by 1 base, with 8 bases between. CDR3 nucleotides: TGCAGCGTTGAACCCAGGATGAACACCGGGGAGCTGTTTTTT. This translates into CSVEPRMNTGELFF.

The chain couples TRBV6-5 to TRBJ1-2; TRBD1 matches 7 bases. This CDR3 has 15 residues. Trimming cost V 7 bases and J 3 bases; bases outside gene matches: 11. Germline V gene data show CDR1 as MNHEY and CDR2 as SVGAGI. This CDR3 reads CASTSTSGGDYGYTF. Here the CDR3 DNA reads TGTGCCAGCACATCCACCTCAGGGGGGGACTATGGCTACACCTTC.

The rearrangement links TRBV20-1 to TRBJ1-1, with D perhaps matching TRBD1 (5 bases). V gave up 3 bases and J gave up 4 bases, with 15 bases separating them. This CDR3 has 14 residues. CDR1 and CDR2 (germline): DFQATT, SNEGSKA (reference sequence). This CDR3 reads CSARGRVSGTEAFF. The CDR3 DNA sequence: TGCAGTGCTAGGGGCAGGGTTTCTGGCACTGAAGCTTTCTTT.

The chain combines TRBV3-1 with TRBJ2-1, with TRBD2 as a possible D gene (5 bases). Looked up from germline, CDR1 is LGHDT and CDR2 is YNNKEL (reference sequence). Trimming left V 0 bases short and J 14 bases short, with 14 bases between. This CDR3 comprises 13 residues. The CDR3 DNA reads TGTGCCAGCAGCCAAGATCCCCCGGGGTCAAAGTTCTTC. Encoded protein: CASSQDPPGSKFF.

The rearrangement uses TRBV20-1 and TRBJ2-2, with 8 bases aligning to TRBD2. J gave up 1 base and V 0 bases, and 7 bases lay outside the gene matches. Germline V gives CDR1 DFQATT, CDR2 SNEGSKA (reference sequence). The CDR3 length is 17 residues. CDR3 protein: CSARDSSSGGNTGELFF. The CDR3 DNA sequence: TGCAGTGCTAGAGATAGTTCGAGCGGGGGGAACACCGGGGAGCTGTTTTTT.

CDR3 in amino acids: CASSSTAGNTIYF. The CDR3 nucleotides are TGTGCCAGCAGCTCCACCGCGGGGAACACCATATATTTT. This rearrangement joins TRBV7-6 to TRBJ1-3; D gene uncertain. The CDR3 loop spans 13 amino acids. CDR1 is SGHVS, CDR2 FNYEAQ, per germline. Trimming took off 4 bases at V and 7 bases at J, with 11 bases between the two ends. Based on the CDR3 plus reference TRBV7-6 and TRBJ1-3, the full variable domain is GAGVSQSPRYKVTKRGQDVALRCDPISGHVSLYWYRQALGQGPEFLTYFNYEAQQDKSGLPNDRFSAERPEGSISTLTIQRTEQRDSAMYRCASSSTAGNTIYFGEGSWLTVV.

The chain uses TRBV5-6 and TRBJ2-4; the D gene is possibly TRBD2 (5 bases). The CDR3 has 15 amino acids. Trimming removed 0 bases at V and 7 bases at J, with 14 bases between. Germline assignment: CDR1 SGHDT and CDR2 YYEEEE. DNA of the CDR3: TGTGCCAGCAGCTTGGGGTCGGGGAAGTTGAACATTCAGTACTTC. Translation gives CASSLGSGKLNIQYF.

CDR3 DNA sequence: TGCGCCAGCAGCCAAGTCTATGAGCAGTTCTTC. This codes for CASSQVYEQFF. The chain links TRBV4-1 to TRBJ2-1; D is uncertain. Germline lookup yields CDR1 MGHRA and CDR2 YSYEKL. The CDR3 contains 11 residues. V lost 1 base and J 8 bases, leaving 3 bases between the germline ends.

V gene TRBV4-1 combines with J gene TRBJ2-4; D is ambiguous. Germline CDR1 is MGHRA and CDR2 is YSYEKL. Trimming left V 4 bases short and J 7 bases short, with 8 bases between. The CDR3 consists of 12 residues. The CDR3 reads CASSPAPNIQYF. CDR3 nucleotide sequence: TGCGCCAGCAGCCCGGCCCCCAACATTCAGTACTTC.

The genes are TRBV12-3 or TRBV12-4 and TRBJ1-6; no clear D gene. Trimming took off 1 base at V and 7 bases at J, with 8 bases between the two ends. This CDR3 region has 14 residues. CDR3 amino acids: CASSLGFANSPLHF. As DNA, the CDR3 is TGTGCCAGCAGTTTAGGGTTCGCAAATTCACCCCTCCACTTT.

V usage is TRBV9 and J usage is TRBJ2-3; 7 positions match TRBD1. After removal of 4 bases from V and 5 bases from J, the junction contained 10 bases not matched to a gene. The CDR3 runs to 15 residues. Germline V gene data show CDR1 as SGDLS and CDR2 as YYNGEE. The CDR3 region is CASSLRQGYLDTQYF. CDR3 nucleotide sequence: TGTGCCAGCAGCTTAAGACAGGGCTACTTAGATACGCAGTATTTT. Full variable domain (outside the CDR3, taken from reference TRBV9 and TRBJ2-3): DSGVTQTPKHLITATGQRVTLRCSPRSGDLSVYWYQQSLDQGLQFLIQYYNGEERAKGNILERFSAQQFPDLHSELNLSSLELGDSALYFCASSLRQGYLDTQYFGPGTRLTVL.

The DNA for the CDR3 is TGTGCCAGGAGCTTCGACCGGGCCGGAAATGAGCAGTTCTTC. Protein product: CARSFDRAGNEQFF. The chain has TRBV21-1 and TRBJ2-1; the table's TRBD1 call for D was not verified on the DNA. TRBV21-1 is listed as a pseudogene. The CDR3 loop spans 14 amino acids.

CDR3 DNA: TGCAGCGTCGACTACCTCACCAACACAGATACGCAGTATTTT. Protein sequence: CSVDYLTNTDTQYF. The J gene is TRBJ2-3, the V gene TRBV29-1; D is possibly TRBD2 (5 bases). Per the germline V gene, CDR1 is SQVTM and CDR2 is ANQGSEA. Trimming removed 6 bases from V and 2 bases from J, with 15 bases in between. This CDR3 is built from 14 residues.

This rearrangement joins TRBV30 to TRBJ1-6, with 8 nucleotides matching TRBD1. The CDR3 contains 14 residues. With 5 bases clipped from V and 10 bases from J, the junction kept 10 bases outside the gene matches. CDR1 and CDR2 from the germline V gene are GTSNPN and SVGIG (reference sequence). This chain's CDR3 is CAWGRQGSRSPLHF. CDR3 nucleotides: TGTGCCTGGGGGAGACAGGGGTCCAGGTCACCCCTCCACTTT.

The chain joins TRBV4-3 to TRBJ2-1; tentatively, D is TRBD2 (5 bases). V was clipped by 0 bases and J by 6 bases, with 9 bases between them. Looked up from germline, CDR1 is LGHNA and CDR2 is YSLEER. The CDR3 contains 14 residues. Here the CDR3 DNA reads TGCGCCAGCAGCCAAGAGGACCGGGGCAATGAGCAGTTCTTC. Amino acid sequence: CASSQEDRGNEQFF.

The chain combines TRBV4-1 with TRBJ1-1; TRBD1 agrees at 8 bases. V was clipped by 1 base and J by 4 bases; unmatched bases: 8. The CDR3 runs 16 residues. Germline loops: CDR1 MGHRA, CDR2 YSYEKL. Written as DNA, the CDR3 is TGCGCCAGCAGCCAAGGGGGAGTCGACAGGGGCACTGAAGCTTTCTTT. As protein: CASSQGGVDRGTEAFF.

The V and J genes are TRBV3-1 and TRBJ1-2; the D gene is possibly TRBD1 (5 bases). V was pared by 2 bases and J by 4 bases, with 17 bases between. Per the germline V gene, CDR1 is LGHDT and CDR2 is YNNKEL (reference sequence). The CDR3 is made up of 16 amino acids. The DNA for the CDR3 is TGTGCCAGCAGCCAAAACCACCTACAAGGGGCCTATGGCTACACCTTC. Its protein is CASSQNHLQGAYGYTF. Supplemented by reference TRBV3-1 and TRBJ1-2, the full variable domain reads DTAVSQTPKYLVTQMGNDKSIKCEQNLGHDTMYWYKQDSKKFLKIMFSYNNKELIINETVPNRFSPKSPDKAHLNLHINSLELGDSAVYFCASSQNHLQGAYGYTFGSGTRLTVV.

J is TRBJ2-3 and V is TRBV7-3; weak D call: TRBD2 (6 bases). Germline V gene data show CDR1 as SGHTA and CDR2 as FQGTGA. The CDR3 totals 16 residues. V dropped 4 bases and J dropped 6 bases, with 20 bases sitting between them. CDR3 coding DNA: TGTGCCAGCAGCTCTCAACCCGGGACTCCGGTGGATACGCAGTATTTT. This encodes CASSSQPGTPVDTQYF.

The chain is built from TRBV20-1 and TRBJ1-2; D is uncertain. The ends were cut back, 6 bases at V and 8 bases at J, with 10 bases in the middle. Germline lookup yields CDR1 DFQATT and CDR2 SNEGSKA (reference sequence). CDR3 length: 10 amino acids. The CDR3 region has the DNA TGCAGTGCCGGACGTGAAGGCTACACCTTC. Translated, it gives CSAGREGYTF.

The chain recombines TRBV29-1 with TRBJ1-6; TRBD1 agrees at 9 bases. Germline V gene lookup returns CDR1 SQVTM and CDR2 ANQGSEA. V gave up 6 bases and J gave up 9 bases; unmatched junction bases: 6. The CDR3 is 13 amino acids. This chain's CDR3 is CSVRTGGASPLHF. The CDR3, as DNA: TGCAGCGTCCGAACAGGGGGCGCTTCACCCCTCCACTTT.

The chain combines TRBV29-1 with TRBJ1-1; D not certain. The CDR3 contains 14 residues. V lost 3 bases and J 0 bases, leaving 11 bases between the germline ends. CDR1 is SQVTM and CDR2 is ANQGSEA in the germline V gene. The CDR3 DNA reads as TGCAGCGTTGATCGGAGCCAGATGAACACTGAAGCTTTCTTT. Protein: CSVDRSQMNTEAFF.

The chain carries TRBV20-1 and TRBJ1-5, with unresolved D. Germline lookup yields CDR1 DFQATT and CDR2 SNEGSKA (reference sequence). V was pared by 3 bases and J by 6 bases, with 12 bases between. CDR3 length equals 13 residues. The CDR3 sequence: CSASGEVAQPQHF. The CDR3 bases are TGCAGTGCTAGTGGGGAGGTGGCTCAGCCCCAGCATTTT.